Presented here are 14 T cell receptor beta chains from one specimen sequenced in a study of cytomegalovirus exposure and HLA in healthy donors. PCR involved 60 Vbeta and 13 Jbeta primers. TCRdb keeps only in-frame clones here, not all; method: immunoSEQ multiplex PCR. This sample yields approximately 76,000 clones, of which around 79% are seen a single time; roughly 2.5% belongs to the top ten. The sequenced sample consisted of PBMCs. Receptors originate from a young man in good health and CMV-seronegative.

This clone has just a few counts. The chain carries TRBV5-1 and TRBJ2-3; D not certain. Germline V gene data show CDR1 as SGHRS and CDR2 as YFSETQ. The CDR3 sequence is 15 residues long. The ends were cut back, 5 bases at V and 1 base at J, with 14 bases in the middle. The CDR3 is CASSGGSPGTDTQYF. The DNA for the CDR3 is TGCGCCAGCAGTGGCGGATCACCGGGCACAGATACGCAGTATTTT.

The CDR3 protein is CASIGENKGGEQFF. Here the CDR3 DNA reads TGCGCCAGCATCGGGGAAAATAAGGGAGGAGAGCAGTTCTTC. The chain combines TRBV5-1 with TRBJ2-1; D is possibly TRBD2 (6 bases). V lost 6 bases and J 10 bases, leaving 20 bases between the germline ends. Germline V gene data show CDR1 as SGHRS and CDR2 as YFSETQ. The CDR3 is 14 amino acids. Complete variable domain (other parts from reference TRBV5-1 and TRBJ2-1): KAGVTQTPRYLIKTRGQQVTLSCSPISGHRSVSWYQQTPGQGLQFLFEYFSETQRNKGNFPGRFSGRQFSNSRSEMNVSTLELGDSALYLCASIGENKGGEQFFGPGTRLTVL.

This clone was seen more than once but under ten times. The J gene is TRBJ1-2, the V gene TRBV18, with 7 bases matching TRBD1. With 3 bases clipped from V and 8 bases from J, the junction kept 9 bases outside the gene matches. CDR1 KGHSH and CDR2 LQKENI come from the germline V gene. The length of the CDR3 is 14 residues. For the CDR3, the DNA is TGTGCCAGCTCACCCGGGACAGACCTATACGGCTACACCTTC. Its protein product is CASSPGTDLYGYTF.

In this sample, this clone turned up once. The V gene is TRBV18, the J gene TRBJ2-5, with D perhaps TRBD1 (6 bases). This CDR3 spans 16 amino acids. The germline V gene has CDR1 KGHSH and CDR2 LQKENI. The V and J ends lost 4 bases and 1 base respectively, with 16 bases between them. In DNA, the CDR3 is TGTGCCAGCTCACTACACCGGGGACAAACCCAAGAGACCCAGTACTTC. This gives the protein CASSLHRGQTQETQYF.

The chain links TRBV28 to TRBJ2-5; D call uncertain. The V end lost 7 bases, the J end lost 0 bases, and 12 bases lay between the germline ends. CDR1 and CDR2 from the germline V gene are MDHEN and SYDVKM. The CDR3 sequence is 14 residues long. CDR3 loop: CASTRALYQETQYF. The CDR3 DNA sequence: TGTGCCAGCACTAGAGCCCTGTACCAAGAGACCCAGTACTTC.

The CDR3 protein is CATSRDQVRSYEQYF. CDR3 in DNA: TGTGCCACCAGCAGAGACCAGGTACGCTCCTACGAGCAGTACTTC. This chain joins TRBV15 and TRBJ2-7; D not certain. The V and J ends lost 0 bases and 0 bases respectively, with 9 bases between them. In germline, CDR1 is LNHNV, CDR2 YYDKDF (reference sequence). The length of the CDR3 is 15 residues.

The chain joins TRBV7-2 to TRBJ2-3; 7 positions agree with TRBD2. The J segment lost 3 bases and the V segment lost 2 bases, leaving 14 bases of the junction unmatched. This CDR3 spans 18 amino acids. CDR1 SGHTA and CDR2 FQGNSA come from the germline V gene. The CDR3 spells CASSLRIGGSRGTDTQYF. CDR3 bases: TGTGCCAGCAGCTTACGGATTGGCGGGAGTAGGGGAACAGATACGCAGTATTTT.

The chain is built from TRBV7-8 and TRBJ2-7; 8 nucleotides agree with TRBD1. Trimming at V came to 3 bases and at J to 3 bases, leaving 1 base not matched to a gene. The CDR3 contains 13 residues. From germline, CDR1 is SGHVS and CDR2 FQNEAQ. CDR3 protein: CASSFDRGYEQYF. The CDR3 DNA reads as TGTGCCAGCAGCTTTGACAGGGGCTACGAGCAGTACTTC.

In this sample, this clone turned up a few times. V and J are TRBV11-3 and TRBJ2-2, with 7 bases lining up with TRBD1. The V segment lost 5 bases and the J segment 1 base; nucleotides outside the gene matches: 10. The CDR3 contains 17 residues. CDR1 SGHNT and CDR2 YENEEA come from the germline V gene. CDR3 region: CASSPRSRTGNTGELFF. The CDR3 nucleotides read TGTGCCAGCAGCCCTCGGTCTCGGACAGGGAACACCGGGGAGCTGTTTTTT.

CDR3 in DNA: TGTGCCTGGATGACAGCTAACTATGGCTACACCTTC. This encodes CAWMTANYGYTF. This chain connects TRBV30 to TRBJ1-2; D is possibly TRBD1 (5 bases). V was shortened by 4 bases and J by 0 bases, with 6 bases between the two germline ends. Germline CDR1 is GTSNPN and CDR2 is SVGIG (reference sequence). CDR3 size: 12 residues.

The chain recombines TRBV19 with TRBJ1-2, with D unclear. V shed 5 bases and J shed 7 bases, with 20 bases lying between them. CDR1 and CDR2 (germline): LNHDA, SQIVND (reference sequence). The CDR3 runs 15 residues. CDR3 bases: TGTGCCAGTAGTTCCCTCTCGTTGAGTTTCGGTGGCTACACCTTC. Its translation: CASSSLSLSFGGYTF. Full variable domain (outside the CDR3, taken from reference TRBV19 and TRBJ1-2): DGGITQSPKYLFRKEGQNVTLSCEQNLNHDAMYWYRQDPGQGLRLIYYSQIVNDFQKGDIAEGYSVSREKKESFPLTVTSAQKNPTAFYLCASSSLSLSFGGYTFGSGTRLTVV.

The V and J genes are TRBV27 and TRBJ1-3; possibly TRBD1 for D (6 bases). The CDR3 contains 14 residues. Per the germline V gene, CDR1 is MNHEY and CDR2 is SMNVEV (reference sequence). Trimming cost V 3 bases and J 3 bases, with 9 bases left between them. This CDR3 reads CASSFDRLGNTIYF. Here the CDR3 DNA reads TGTGCCAGCAGTTTCGACAGGCTTGGAAACACCATATATTTT.

This clone was detected a few times. This sequence joins TRBV7-9 and TRBJ2-2, with D unresolved. The CDR3 extends over 14 amino acids. Germline assignment: CDR1 SEHNR and CDR2 FQNEAQ (reference sequence). V lost 8 bases and J 6 bases, leaving 16 bases between the germline ends. Here the CDR3 DNA reads TGTGCCAGCGGCGGAGCTTTGGTGTCCGGGGAGCTGTTTTTT. Its protein product is CASGGALVSGELFF.

The chain recombines TRBV14 with TRBJ2-3; maybe TRBD2 (6 bases). Germline V gene lookup returns CDR1 SGHDN and CDR2 FVKESK. The CDR3 contains 16 residues. Trimming took off 3 bases at V and 2 bases at J, with 15 bases between the two ends. The CDR3 here is CASSQERVSSTDTQYF. In nucleotides, the CDR3 is TGTGCCAGCAGCCAGGAGCGGGTTTCTTCCACAGATACGCAGTATTTT.